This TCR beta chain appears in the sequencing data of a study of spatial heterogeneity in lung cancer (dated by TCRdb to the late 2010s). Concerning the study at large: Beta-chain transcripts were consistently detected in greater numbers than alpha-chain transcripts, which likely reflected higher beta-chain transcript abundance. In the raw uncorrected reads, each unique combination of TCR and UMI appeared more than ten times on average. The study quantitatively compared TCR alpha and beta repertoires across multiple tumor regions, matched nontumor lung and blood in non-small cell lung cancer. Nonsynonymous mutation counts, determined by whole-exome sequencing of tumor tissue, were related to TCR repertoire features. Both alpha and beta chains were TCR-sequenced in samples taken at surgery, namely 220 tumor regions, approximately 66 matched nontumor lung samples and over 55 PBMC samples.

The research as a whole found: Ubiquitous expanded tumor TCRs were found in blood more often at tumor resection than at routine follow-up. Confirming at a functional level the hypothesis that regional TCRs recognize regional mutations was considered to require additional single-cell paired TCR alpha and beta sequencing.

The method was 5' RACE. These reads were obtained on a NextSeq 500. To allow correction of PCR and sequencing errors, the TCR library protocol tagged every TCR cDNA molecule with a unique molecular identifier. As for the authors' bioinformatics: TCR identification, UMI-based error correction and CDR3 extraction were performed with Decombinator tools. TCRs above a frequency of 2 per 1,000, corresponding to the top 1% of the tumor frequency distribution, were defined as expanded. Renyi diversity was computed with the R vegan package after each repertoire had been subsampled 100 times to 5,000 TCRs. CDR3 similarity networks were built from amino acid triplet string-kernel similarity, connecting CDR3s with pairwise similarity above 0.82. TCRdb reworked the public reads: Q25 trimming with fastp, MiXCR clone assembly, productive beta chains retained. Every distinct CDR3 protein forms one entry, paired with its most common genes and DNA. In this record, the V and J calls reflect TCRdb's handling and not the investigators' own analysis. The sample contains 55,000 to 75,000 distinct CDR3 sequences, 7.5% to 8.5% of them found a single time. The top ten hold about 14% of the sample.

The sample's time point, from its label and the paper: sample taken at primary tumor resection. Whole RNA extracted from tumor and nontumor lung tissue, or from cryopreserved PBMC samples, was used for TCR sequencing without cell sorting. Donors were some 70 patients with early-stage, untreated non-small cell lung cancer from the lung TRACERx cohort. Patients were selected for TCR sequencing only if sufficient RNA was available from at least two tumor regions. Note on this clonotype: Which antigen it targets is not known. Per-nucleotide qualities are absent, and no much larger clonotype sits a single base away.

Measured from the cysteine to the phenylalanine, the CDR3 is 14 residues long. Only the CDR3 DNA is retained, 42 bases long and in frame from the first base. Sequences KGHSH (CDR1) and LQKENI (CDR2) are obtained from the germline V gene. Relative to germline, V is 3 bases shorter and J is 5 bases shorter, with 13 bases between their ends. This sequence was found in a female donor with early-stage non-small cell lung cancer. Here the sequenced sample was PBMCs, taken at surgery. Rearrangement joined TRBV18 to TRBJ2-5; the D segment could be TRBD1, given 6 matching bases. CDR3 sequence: CASSPGQRGETQYF. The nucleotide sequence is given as TGTGCCAGCTCACCCGGACAGAGGGGTGAGACCCAGTACTTC.